In its sample, the clone carrying this T cell receptor beta chain was seen once. The entry originates in a study of blood T cell repertoires in COVID-19. Study background: The United States, Italy and Spain supplied acute and convalescent COVID-19 samples. Sources were T cells, B-cell-depleted T cells, or PBMCs; the material itself was cDNA or gDNA.

The CDR3 extends over 14 amino acids. V lost 5 bases, J lost 6 bases, and 6 bases stayed unmatched. Germline loops: CDR1 MNHEY, CDR2 SVGAGI. In the original analysis: Amplification of reference gene primers was used by the study to estimate nucleated cell counts. Sequencing used immunoSEQ multiplex PCR; TCRdb keeps in-frame clones, though not all of them. V, J and clone size were drawn from that table, and D and trimming were deduced from the DNA. The sample contains about 490,000 clones, approximately 85% of which appear only once. J is TRBJ2-1 and V is TRBV6-5, with 8 nucleotides matching TRBD1. The sequencing sample was made of peripheral blood. The source of this sequence is a human donor in a cohort sampled during active COVID-19. For the CDR3, the DNA is TGTGCCAGCAGTACGAGGACAGGGACCAATGAGCAGTTCTTC. Residues: CASSTRTGTNEQFF.